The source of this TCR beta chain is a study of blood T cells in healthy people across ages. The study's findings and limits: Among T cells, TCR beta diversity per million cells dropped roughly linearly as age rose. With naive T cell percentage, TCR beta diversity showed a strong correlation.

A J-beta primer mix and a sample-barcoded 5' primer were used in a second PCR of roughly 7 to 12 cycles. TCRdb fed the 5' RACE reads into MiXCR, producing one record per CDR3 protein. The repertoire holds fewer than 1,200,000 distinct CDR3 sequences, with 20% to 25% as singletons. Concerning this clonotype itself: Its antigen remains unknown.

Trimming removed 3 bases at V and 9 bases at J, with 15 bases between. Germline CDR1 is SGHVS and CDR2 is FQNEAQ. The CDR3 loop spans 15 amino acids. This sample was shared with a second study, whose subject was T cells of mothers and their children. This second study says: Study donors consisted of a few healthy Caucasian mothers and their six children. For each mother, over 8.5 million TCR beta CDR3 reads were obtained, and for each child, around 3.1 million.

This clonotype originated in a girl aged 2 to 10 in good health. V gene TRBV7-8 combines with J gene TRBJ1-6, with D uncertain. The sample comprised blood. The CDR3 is CASSFADGLSSPLHF. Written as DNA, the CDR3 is TGTGCCAGCAGCTTTGCGGACGGCTTATCTTCACCCCTCCACTTT.